In this sample, the clone carrying this T cell receptor beta chain turned up many times. For the second PCR, which ran for roughly 6 to 12 cycles, a sample-barcoded 5' primer and a J-beta primer mix were used. MiXCR, applied by TCRdb to the 5' RACE reads, yields one record per CDR3 protein. The top ten hold approximately 10% of the sample, which has 1.5 million to 2 million distinct CDR3 sequences, about 35% seen once. This sample stems from a study of blood T cells in healthy people across ages. The germline V gene has CDR1 SQVTM and CDR2 ANQGSEA. The CDR3 length is 15 residues. V lost 4 bases to trimming and J lost 0 bases, with 13 bases between them.

This rearrangement joins TRBV29-1 to TRBJ2-1; D is uncertain. The sequenced material came from blood. The sequence derives from a young woman in good health. CDR3 coding DNA: TGCAGCGTTGTGCCGGTCCCCAGCTCCTACAATGAGCAGTTCTTC. It codes for CSVVPVPSSYNEQFF.